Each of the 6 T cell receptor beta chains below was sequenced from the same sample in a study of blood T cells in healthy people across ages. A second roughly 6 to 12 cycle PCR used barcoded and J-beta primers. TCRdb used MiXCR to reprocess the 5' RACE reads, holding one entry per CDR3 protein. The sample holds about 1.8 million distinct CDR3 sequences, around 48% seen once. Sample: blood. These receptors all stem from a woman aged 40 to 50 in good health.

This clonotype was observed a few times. The CDR3 bases are TGTGCCAGCAGTTACTTCGGCGGTGAGTTCTTC. Its translation is CASSYFGGEFF. The chain joins TRBV6-5 to TRBJ2-1; no clear D gene. Germline loops: CDR1 MNHEY, CDR2 SVGAGI. The CDR3 is made up of 11 amino acids. Trimming stripped 1 base from V and 14 bases from J, with 9 bases between.

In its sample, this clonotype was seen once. Here the CDR3 DNA reads TGTGCCAGCAAGCGTAATGGGGTCTCCTATAATTCACCCCTCCACTTT. This sequence encodes CASKRNGVSYNSPLHF. V is TRBV27 and J is TRBJ1-6; no clear D gene. The length of the CDR3 is 16 residues. Germline V gives CDR1 MNHEY, CDR2 SMNVEV (reference sequence). With 7 bases removed from V and 0 bases from J, the gap between germline ends came to 13 bases.

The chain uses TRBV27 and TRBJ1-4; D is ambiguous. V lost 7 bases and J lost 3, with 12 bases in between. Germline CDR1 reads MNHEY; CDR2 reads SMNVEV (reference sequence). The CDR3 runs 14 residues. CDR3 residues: CASKTALANEKLFF. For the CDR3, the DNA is TGTGCCAGCAAGACTGCGCTAGCTAATGAAAAACTGTTTTTT.

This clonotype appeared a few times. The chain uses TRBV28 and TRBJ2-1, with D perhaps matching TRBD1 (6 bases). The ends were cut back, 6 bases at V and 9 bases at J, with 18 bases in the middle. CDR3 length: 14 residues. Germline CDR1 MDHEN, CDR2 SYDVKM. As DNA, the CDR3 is TGTGCCAGCAGCCGCGCCGACCACAGGGCTGAGCAGTTCTTC. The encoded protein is CASSRADHRAEQFF.

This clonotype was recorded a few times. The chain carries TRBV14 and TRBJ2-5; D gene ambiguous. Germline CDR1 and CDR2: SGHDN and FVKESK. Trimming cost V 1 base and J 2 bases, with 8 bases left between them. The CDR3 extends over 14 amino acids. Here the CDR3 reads CASSQGKRQETQYF. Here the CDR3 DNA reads TGTGCCAGCAGCCAAGGGAAGAGACAAGAGACCCAGTACTTC.

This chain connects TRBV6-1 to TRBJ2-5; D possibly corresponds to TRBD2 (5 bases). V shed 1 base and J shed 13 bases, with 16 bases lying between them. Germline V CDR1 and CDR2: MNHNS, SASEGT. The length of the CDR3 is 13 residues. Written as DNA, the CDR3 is TGTGCCAGCAGTGAAGGAGTCACGGGGTATACGTACTTC. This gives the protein CASSEGVTGYTYF.